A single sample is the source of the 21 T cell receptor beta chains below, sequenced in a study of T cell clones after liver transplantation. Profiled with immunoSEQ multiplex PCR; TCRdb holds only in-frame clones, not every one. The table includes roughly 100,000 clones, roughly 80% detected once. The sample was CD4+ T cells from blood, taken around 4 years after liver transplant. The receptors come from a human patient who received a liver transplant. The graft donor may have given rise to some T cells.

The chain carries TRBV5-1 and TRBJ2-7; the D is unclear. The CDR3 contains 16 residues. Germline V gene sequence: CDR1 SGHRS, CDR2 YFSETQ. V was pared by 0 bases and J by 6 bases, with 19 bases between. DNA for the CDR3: TGCGCCAGCAGCTTGGCCCTCCGGCACGGTGGCAGCGAGCAGTACTTC. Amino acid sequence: CASSLALRHGGSEQYF. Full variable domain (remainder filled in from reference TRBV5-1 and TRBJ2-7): KAGVTQTPRYLIKTRGQQVTLSCSPISGHRSVSWYQQTPGQGLQFLFEYFSETQRNKGNFPGRFSGRQFSNSRSEMNVSTLELGDSALYLCASSLALRHGGSEQYFGPGTRLTVT.

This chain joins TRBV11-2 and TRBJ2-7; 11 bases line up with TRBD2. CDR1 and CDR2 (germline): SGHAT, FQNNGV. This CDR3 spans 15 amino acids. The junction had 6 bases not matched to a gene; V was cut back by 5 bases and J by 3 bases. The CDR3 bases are TGTGCCAGCAGCACTCGACTAGCGGGGAACTACGAGCAGTACTTC. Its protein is CASSTRLAGNYEQYF.

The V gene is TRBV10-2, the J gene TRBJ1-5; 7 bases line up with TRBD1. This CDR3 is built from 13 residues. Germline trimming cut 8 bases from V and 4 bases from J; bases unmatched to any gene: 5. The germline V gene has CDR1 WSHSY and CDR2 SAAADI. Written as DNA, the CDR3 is TGCGCCAGCCAACGACAGGGAAATCAGCCCCAGCATTTT. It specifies CASQRQGNQPQHF.

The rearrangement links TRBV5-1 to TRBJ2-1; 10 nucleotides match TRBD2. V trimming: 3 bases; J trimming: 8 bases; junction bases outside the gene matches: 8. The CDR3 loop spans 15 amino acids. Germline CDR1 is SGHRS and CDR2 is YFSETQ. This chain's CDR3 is CASSWSGGAKDEQFF. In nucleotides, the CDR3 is TGCGCCAGCAGCTGGAGCGGGGGGGCGAAGGATGAGCAGTTCTTC.

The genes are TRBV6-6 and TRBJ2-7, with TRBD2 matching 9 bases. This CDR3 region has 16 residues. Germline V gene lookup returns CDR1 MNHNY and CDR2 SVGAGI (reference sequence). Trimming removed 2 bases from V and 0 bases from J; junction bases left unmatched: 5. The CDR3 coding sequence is TGTGCCAGCAGTTACCAAGGACTAGCGTCCTCCTACGAGCAGTACTTC. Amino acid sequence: CASSYQGLASSYEQYF.

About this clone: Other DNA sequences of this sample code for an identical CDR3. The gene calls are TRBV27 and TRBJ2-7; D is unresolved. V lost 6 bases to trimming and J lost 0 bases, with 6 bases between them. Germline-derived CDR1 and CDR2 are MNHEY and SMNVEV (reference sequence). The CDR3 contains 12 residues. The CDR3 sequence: CASSPSSYEQYF. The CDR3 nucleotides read TGTGCCAGCAGCCCAAGCTCCTACGAGCAGTACTTC.

The DNA of the CDR3 is TGTGCCAGCTCCAAGACTCCCCCCTACAATGAGCAGTTCTTC. Translation: CASSKTPPYNEQFF. This chain connects TRBV7-9 to TRBJ2-1, with no clear D. CDR3 length equals 14 residues. V was cut by 8 bases and J by 2 bases, with 13 bases left in between. The germline V gene has CDR1 SEHNR and CDR2 FQNEAQ (reference sequence).

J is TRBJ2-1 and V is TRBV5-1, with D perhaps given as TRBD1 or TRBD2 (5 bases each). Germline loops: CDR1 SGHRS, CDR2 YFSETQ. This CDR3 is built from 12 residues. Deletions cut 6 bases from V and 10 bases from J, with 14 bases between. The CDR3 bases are TGCGCCAGCACAGGGACGGCCGGGGAGCAGTTCTTC. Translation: CASTGTAGEQFF.

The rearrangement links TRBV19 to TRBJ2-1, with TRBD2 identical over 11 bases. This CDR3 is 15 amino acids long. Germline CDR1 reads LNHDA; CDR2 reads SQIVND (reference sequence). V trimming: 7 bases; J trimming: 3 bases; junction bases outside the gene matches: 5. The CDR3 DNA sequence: TGTGCCAGTACCGGAGGGACTAGCGGCTACAATGAGCAGTTCTTC. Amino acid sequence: CASTGGTSGYNEQFF.

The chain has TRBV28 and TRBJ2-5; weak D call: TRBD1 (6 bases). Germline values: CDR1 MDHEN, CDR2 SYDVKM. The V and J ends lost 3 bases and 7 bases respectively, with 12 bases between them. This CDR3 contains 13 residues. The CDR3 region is CASSLTQGGTQYF. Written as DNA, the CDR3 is TGTGCCAGCAGTTTGACCCAAGGGGGGACCCAGTACTTC.

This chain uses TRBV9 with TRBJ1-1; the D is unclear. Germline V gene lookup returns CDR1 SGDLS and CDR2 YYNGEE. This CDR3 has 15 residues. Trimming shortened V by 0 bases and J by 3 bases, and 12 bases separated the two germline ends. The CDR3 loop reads CASSVDPGRDTEAFF. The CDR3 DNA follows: TGTGCCAGCAGCGTAGACCCCGGGCGGGACACTGAAGCTTTCTTT.

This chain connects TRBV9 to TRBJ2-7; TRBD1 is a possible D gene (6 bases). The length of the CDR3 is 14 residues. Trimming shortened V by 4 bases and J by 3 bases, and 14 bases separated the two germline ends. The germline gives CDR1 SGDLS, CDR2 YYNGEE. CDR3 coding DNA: TGTGCCAGCAGCACCACAGGGATCGGCTACGAGCAGTACTTC. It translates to CASSTTGIGYEQYF. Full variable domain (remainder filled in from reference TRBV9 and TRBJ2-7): DSGVTQTPKHLITATGQRVTLRCSPRSGDLSVYWYQQSLDQGLQFLIQYYNGEERAKGNILERFSAQQFPDLHSELNLSSLELGDSALYFCASSTTGIGYEQYFGPGTRLTVT.

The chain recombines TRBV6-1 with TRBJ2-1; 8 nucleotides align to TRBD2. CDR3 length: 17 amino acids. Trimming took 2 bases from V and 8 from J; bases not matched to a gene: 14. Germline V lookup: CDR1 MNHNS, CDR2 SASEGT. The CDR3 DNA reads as TGTGCCAGCAGTGAATTTCGGGGGACTAGTACGACGGATGAGCAGTTCTTC. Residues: CASSEFRGTSTTDEQFF.

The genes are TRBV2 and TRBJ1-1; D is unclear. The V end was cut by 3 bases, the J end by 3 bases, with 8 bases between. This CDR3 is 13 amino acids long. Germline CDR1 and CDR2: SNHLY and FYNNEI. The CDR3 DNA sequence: TGTGCCAGCAGTGAGGCGGGCGACACTGAAGCTTTCTTT. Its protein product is CASSEAGDTEAFF.

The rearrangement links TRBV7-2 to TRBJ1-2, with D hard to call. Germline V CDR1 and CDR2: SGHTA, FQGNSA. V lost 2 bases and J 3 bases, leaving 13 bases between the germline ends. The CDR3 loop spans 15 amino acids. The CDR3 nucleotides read TGTGCCAGCAGCTTACGACTGTCACTCGACTATGGCTACACCTTC. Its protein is CASSLRLSLDYGYTF.

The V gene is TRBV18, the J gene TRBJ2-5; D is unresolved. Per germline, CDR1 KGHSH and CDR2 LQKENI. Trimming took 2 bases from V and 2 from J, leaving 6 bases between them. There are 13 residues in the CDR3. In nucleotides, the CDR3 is TGTGCCAGCTCACCATCCAGGCAAGAGACCCAGTACTTC. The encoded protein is CASSPSRQETQYF. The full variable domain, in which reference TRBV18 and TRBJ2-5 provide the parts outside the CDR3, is NAGVMQNPRHLVRRRGQEARLRCSPMKGHSHVYWYRQLPEEGLKFMVYLQKENIIDESGMPKERFSAEFPKEGPSILRIQQVVRGDSAAYFCASSPSRQETQYFGPGTRLLVL.

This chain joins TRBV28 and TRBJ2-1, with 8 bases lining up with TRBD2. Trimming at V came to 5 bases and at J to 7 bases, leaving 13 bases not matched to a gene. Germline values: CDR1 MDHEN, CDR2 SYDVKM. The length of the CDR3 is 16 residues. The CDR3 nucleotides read TGTGCCAGCAGTCCCACCCCTACGGGAGGGAGGAATGAGCAGTTCTTC. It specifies CASSPTPTGGRNEQFF.

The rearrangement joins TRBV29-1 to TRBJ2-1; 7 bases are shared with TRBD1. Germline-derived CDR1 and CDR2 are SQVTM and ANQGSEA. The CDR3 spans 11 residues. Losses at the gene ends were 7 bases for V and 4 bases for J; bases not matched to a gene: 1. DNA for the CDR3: TGCAGCGGGGGACAGTACAATGAGCAGTTCTTC. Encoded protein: CSGGQYNEQFF.

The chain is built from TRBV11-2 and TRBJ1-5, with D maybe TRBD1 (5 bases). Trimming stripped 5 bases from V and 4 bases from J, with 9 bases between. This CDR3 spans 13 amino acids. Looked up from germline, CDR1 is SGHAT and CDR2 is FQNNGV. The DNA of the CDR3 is TGTGCCAGCAGCCCGGGGGGTAATCAGCCCCAGCATTTT. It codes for CASSPGGNQPQHF.

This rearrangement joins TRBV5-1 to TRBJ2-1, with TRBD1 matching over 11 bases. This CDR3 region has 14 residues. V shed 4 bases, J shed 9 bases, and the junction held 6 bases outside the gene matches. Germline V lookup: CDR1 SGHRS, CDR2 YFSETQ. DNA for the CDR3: TGCGCCAGCAGCGGAGGACAGGGGGCAGGTGAGCAGTTCTTC. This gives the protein CASSGGQGAGEQFF.

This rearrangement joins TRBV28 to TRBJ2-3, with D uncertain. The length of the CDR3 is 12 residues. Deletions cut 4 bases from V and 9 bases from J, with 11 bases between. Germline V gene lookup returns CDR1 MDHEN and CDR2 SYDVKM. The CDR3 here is CASSWAKDTQYF. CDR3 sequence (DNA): TGTGCCAGCAGTTGGGCCAAAGACACGCAGTATTTT.